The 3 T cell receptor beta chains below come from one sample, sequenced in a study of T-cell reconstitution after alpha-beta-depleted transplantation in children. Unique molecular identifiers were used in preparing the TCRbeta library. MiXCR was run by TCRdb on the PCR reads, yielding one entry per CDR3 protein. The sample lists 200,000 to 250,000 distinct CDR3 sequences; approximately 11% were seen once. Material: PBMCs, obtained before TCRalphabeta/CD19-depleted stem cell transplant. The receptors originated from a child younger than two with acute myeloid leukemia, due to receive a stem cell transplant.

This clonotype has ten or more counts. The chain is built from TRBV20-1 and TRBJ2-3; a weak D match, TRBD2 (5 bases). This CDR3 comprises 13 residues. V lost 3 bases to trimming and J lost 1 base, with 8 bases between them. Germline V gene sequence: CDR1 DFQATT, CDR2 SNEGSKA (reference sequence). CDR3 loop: CSARFGGTDTQYF. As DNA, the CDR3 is TGCAGTGCTAGGTTCGGGGGCACAGATACGCAGTATTTT.

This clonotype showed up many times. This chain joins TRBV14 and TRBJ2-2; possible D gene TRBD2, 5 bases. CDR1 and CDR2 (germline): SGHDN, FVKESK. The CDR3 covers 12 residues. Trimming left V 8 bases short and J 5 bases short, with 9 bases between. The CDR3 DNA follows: TGTGCCAGCGGGAGTCGGACCGGGGAGCTGTTTTTT. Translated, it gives CASGSRTGELFF.

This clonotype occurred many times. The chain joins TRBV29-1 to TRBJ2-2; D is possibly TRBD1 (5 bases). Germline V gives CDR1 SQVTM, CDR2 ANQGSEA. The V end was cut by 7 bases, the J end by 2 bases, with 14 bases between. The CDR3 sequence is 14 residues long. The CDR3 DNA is TGCAGCGCTACCCGAACAGGCAACACCGGGGAGCTGTTTTTT. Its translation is CSATRTGNTGELFF.